This T cell receptor (beta chain) emerged from a study of shared T cell receptors in the human thymus. Assay used: immunoSEQ multiplex PCR; TCRdb lists only in-frame clones, some missing. This table has roughly 410,000 clones, approximately 95% appearing once. The CDR3 is made up of 16 amino acids. CDR1 is MNHEY, CDR2 SMNVEV, per germline (reference sequence). V shed 0 bases and J shed 2 bases, with 13 bases lying between them. Sequencing input: thymocytes. V and J are TRBV27 and TRBJ2-5; D is possibly TRBD1 or TRBD2 (6 bases each). This clonotype originated in a human donor. The DNA of the CDR3 is TGTGCCAGCAGTTTATCGTCAGGGGACTTGCAAGAGACCCAGTACTTC. Its protein is CASSLSSGDLQETQYF.